The clone carrying this T cell receptor (beta chain) showed up just a few times. The 5'RACE method, run with constant-segment primers, produced TCR alpha and TCR beta cDNA libraries (carrying sample barcodes and UMIs). TCRdb reprocessed the 5' RACE reads via MiXCR and lists one record per CDR3 protein. The repertoire holds roughly 110,000 distinct CDR3 sequences, with 14% as singletons. This specimen belongs to a study of T-cell memory formation after mild COVID-19. The germline V gene has CDR1 MGHRA and CDR2 YSYEKL. This CDR3 contains 13 residues. V was clipped by 8 bases and J by 2 bases, with 13 bases between them.

V usage is TRBV4-1 and J usage is TRBJ2-7; the D is unclear. The sequencing sample was made of PBMCs or a T cell subset sorted from them (not recorded which). The receptor was isolated from a young man who had mild COVID-19 (a few samples of this study predate the infection). Cell type and time point are not known. CDR3 bases: TGCGCCAGCTCGCAAAGAGTTACCTACGAGCAGTACGTC. Amino acid sequence: CASSQRVTYEQYV.